The T cell receptor beta chain under discussion was sequenced for a study of cytomegalovirus exposure and HLA in healthy donors (dated by TCRdb to 2015 to 2018). Describing the broader study: According to a later analysis, the 120 or so validation repertoires were produced on the same platform as the approximately 620 repertoires of the first cohort. A separate validation cohort of roughly 110 different subjects was used in addition to the 666-subject first cohort. The study combined high-throughput TCR immunosequencing, statistical association of individual TCRs with disease status, and machine learning to predict cytomegalovirus infection status. The aim of the study was to test whether cataloging public T cell receptors could identify signatures of past pathogen exposure. The research as a whole found: The authors suggested that the approach could potentially be extended to other disease states and immunological phenotypes. While some public TCRs were present in many individuals, most TCR sequences turned up only very rarely across donors. A later analysis found that TCRs clustered in the first cohort also tended to co-occur in the roughly 120 validation repertoires, with more than 90% of cluster scores above 0. In vitro tests confirmed that a few of the cytomegalovirus-associated TCR beta chains recognize cytomegalovirus antigens. In the study, 150 to 200 TCR beta chains were listed as associated with cytomegalovirus. In both the original and validation cohorts, the classifier was reported to diagnose cytomegalovirus status with high specificity and sensitivity. All 120 or so repertoires were used to score co-occurrence in the validation cohort in a later analysis, because that analysis had no HLA typing for the cohort.

The donors were included in the validation cohort of approximately 120 subjects, a group kept apart from the roughly 680-subject first cohort. Libraries came from the immunoSEQ multiplex PCR assay. The paper's data handling went like this. A statistical classification framework was built to diagnose cytomegalovirus status from the catalog of TCR beta chain sequences. In TCRdb, the immuneACCESS table is reduced to in-frame sequences with V and J assigned. These tables do not hold every clone; where another copy was compared, an unresolved V gene accounts for under half, and the others remain unexplained. V and J calls plus clone size are reproduced from that table; the DNA served to infer D and trimming. Here the sample has about 58,000 clones; roughly nine tenths occur a single time. The ten largest clones capture more than 0.85% of the sample. V is reduced by 0 bases and J by 2 bases, leaving a spacing of 10 bases between them. In the germline V gene, CDR1 corresponds to LGHNA and CDR2 to YSLEER. Taken from cysteine to phenylalanine, the CDR3 has 16 residues. The sequence is cut down to CDR3 DNA, 48 bases in frame from base 1.

Only one count was recorded for this clone. It lacks a known antigen. Per-nucleotide qualities are absent, and no much larger clonotype sits a single base away. Material for sequencing was PBMCs. Rearrangement joined TRBV4-3 to TRBJ2-2; TRBD2 could be the D gene, as 5 bases match. This sequence originates from a young man in good health and CMV-seronegative. The encoded CDR3 is CASSQEVSVNTGELFF. The bases read TGCGCCAGCAGCCAAGAGGTTAGCGTAAACACCGGGGAGCTGTTTTTT.